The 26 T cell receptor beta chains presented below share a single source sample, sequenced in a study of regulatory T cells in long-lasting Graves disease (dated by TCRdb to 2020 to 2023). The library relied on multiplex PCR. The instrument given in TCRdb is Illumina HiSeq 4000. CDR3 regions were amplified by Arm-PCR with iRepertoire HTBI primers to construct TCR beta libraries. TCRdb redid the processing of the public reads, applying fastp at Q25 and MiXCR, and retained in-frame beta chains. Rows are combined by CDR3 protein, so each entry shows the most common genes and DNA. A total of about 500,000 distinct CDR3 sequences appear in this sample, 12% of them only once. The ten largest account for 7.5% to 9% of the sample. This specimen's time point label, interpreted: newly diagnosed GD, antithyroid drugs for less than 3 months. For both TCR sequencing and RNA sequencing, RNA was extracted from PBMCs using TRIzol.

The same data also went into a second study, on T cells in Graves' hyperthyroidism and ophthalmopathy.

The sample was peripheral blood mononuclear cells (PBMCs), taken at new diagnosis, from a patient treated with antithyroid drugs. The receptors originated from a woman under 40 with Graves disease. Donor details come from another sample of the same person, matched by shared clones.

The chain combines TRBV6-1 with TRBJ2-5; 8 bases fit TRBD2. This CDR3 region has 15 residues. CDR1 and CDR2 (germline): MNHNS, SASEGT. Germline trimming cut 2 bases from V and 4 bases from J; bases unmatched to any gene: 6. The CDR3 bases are TGTGCCAGCAGTGAAAGTAGCGGGGCCACAGAGACCCAGTACTTC. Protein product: CASSESSGATETQYF.

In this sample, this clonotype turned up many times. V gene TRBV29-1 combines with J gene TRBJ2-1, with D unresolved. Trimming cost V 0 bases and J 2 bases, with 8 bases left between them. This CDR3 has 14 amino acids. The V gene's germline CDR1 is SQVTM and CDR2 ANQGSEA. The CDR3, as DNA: TGCAGCGTTGAAGATCTAATAGCCTACAATGAGCAGTTCTTC. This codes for CSVEDLIAYNEQFF.

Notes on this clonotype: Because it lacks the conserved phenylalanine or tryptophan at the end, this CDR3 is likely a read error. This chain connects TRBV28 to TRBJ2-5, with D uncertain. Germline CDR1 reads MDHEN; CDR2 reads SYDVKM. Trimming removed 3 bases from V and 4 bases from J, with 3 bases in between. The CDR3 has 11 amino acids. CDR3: CASSFRETQYL. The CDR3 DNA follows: TGTGCCAGCAGTTTCCGAGAGACCCAGTACCTC.

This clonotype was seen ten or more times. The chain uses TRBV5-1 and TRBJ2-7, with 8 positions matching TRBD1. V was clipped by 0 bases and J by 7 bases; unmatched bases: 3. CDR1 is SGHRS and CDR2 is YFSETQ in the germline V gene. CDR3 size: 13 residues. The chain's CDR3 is CASSLGDRGEQYF. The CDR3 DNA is TGCGCCAGCAGCTTGGGAGACAGGGGTGAGCAGTACTTC.

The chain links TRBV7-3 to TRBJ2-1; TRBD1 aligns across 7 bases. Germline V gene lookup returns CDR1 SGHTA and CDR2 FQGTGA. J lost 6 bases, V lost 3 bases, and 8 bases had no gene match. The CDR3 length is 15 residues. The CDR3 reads CASSFTGDESNEQFF. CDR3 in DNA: TGTGCCAGCAGCTTCACAGGGGACGAGAGCAATGAGCAGTTCTTC.

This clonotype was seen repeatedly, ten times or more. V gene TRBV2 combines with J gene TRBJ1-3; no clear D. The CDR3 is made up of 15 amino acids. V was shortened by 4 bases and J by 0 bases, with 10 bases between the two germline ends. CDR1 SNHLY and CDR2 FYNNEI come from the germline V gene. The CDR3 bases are TGTGCCAGCAGTGCAAGTGGCGGCTCTGGAAACACCATATATTTT. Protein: CASSASGGSGNTIYF.

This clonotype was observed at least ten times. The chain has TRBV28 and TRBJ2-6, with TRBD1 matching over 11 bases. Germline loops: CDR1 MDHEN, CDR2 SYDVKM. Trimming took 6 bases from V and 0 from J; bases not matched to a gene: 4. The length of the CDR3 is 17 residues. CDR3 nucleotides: TGTGCCAGCAGGCCGGGACAGGGGGACTCTGGGGCCAACGTCCTGACTTTC. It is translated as CASRPGQGDSGANVLTF.

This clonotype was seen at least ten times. CDR3 sequence: CASSLGQRYEQYF. CDR3 DNA: TGTGCCAGCAGTTTAGGGCAGCGATACGAGCAGTACTTC. This chain joins TRBV12-3 or TRBV12-4 and TRBJ2-7; D is ambiguous. V lost 1 base and J 4 bases, leaving 8 bases between the germline ends. The CDR3 is 13 residues long.

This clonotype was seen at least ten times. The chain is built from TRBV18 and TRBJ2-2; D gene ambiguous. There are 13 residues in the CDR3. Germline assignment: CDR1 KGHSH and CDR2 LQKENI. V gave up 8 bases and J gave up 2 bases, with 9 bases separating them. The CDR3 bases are TGTGCCAGCAGCCCCCTAAACACCGGGGAGCTGTTTTTT. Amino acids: CASSPLNTGELFF. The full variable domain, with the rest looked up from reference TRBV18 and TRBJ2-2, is NAGVMQNPRHLVRRRGQEARLRCSPMKGHSHVYWYRQLPEEGLKFMVYLQKENIIDESGMPKERFSAEFPKEGPSILRIQQVVRGDSAAYFCASSPLNTGELFFGEGSRLTVL.

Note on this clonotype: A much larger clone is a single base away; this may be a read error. As DNA, the CDR3 is TGTGCCAGCAGTTACTCGGCAGGGTGGGGCGAGCAGTTCTTC. Translated: CASSYSAGWGEQFF. This rearrangement joins TRBV6-2 or TRBV6-3 to TRBJ2-1, with D possibly TRBD1 on 5 matching bases. This CDR3 contains 14 residues. V lost 0 bases, J lost 10 bases, and 13 bases lay in between. CDR1 is MNHEY and CDR2 is SVGEGT in the germline V gene.

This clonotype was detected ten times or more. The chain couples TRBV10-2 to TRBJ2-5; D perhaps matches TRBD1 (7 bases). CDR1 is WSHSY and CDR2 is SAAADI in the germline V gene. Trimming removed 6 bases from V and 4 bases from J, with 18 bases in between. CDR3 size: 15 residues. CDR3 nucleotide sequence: TGCGCCAGCAGGAGGGGGGCAGGGGGAGGAGAGACCCAGTACTTC. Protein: CASRRGAGGGETQYF.

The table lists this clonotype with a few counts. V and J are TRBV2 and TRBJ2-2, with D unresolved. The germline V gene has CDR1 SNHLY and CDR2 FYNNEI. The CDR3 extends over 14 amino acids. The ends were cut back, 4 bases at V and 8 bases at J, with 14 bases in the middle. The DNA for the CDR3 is TGTGCCAGCAGTGGACTCCTCGGCCAGGGGGAGCTGTTTTTT. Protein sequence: CASSGLLGQGELFF.

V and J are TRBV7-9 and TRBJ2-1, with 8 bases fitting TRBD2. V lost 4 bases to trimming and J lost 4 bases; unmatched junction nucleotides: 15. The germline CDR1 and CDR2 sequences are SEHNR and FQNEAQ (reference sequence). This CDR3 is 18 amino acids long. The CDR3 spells CASSSTSVVRVPYNEQFF. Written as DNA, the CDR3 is TGTGCCAGCAGCTCGACTAGCGTGGTCCGCGTCCCTTACAATGAGCAGTTCTTC.

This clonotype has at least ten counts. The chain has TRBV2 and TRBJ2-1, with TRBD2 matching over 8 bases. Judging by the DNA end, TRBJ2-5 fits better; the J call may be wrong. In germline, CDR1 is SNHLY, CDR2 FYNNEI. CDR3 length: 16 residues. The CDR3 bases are TGTGCCAGCAGACCCTACGGACTAGCAAGACAAGAGACCCAGTACTTC. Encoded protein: CASRPYGLARQETQYF.

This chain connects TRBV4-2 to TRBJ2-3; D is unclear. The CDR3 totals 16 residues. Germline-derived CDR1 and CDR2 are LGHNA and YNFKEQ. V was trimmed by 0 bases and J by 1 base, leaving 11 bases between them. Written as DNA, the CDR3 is TGTGCCAGCAGCCAAGAACGAGCCGAAGGCACAGATACGCAGTATTTT. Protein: CASSQERAEGTDTQYF.

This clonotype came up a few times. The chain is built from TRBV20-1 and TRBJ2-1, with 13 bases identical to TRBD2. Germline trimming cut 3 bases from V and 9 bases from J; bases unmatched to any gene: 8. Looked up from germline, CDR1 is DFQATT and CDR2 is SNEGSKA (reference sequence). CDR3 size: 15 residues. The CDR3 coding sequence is TGCAGTGCTAGTACACTAGCGGGAGGGGTCAGTGAGCAGTTCTTC. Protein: CSASTLAGGVSEQFF.

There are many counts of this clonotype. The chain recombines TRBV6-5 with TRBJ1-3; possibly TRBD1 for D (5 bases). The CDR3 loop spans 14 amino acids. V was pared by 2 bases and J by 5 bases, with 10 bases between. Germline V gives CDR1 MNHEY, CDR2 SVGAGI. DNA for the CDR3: TGTGCCAGCAGTTACGGGGGTCTCAGAAACACCATATATTTT. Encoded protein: CASSYGGLRNTIYF.

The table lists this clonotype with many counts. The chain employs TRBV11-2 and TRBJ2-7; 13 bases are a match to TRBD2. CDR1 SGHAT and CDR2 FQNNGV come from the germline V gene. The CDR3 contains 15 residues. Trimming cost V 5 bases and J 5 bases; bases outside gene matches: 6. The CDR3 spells CASSPELAGGHEQYF. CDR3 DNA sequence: TGTGCCAGCAGCCCAGAACTAGCGGGAGGGCACGAGCAGTACTTC.

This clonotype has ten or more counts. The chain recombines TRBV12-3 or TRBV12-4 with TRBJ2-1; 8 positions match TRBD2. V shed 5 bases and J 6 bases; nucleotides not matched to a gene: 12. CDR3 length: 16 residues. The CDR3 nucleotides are TGTGCCAGCAGTCCCGGGGTAGCGGGACCCCTCAATGAGCAGTTCTTC. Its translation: CASSPGVAGPLNEQFF.

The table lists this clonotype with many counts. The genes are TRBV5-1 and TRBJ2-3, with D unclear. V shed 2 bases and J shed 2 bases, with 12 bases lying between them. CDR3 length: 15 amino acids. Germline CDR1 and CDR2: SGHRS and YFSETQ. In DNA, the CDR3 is TGCGCCAGCAGCTTAACGAGTGTAGTCACAGATACGCAGTATTTT. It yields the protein CASSLTSVVTDTQYF.

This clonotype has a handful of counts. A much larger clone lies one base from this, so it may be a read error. DNA of the CDR3: TGTGCCAGCAGGGGCGGACCCTACGAGCAGTACTTC. Encoded protein: CASRGGPYEQYF. V and J are TRBV2 and TRBJ2-7; D is ambiguous. The CDR3 consists of 12 residues. Trimming cost V 6 bases and J 2 bases, with 8 bases left between them. CDR1 and CDR2 from the germline V gene are SNHLY and FYNNEI.

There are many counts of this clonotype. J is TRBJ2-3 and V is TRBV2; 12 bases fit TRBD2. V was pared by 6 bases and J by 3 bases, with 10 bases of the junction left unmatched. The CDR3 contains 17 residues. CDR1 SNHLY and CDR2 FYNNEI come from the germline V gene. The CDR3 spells CASSEMRLAGVTDTQYF. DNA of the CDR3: TGTGCCAGCAGCGAGATGAGACTAGCGGGAGTTACAGATACGCAGTATTTT.

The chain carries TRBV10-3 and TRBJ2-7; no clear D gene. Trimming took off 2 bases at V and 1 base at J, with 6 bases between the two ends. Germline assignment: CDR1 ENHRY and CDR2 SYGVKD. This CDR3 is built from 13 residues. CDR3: CAISEILSYEQYF. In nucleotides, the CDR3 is TGTGCCATCAGTGAGATACTATCCTACGAGCAGTACTTC.

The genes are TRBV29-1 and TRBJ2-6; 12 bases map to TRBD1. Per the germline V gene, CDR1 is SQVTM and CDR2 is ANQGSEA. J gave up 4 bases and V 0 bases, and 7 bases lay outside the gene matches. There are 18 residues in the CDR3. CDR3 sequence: CSVEDEGQGAKGANVLTF. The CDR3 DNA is TGCAGCGTTGAAGATGAGGGACAGGGGGCGAAAGGGGCCAACGTCCTGACTTTC.

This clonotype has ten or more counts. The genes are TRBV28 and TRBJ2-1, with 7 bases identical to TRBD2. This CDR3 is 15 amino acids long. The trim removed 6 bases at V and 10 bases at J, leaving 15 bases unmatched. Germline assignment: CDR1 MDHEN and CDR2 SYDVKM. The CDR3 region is CASSLLAPNRGEQFF. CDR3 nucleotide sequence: TGTGCCAGCAGCCTACTAGCGCCGAACCGAGGGGAGCAGTTCTTC.

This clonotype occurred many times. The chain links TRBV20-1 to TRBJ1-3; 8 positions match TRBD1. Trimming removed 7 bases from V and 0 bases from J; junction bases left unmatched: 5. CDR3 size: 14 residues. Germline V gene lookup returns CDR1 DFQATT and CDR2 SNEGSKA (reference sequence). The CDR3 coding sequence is TGCAGTGTTCCCGGACAGGGCTCTGGAAACACCATATATTTT. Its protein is CSVPGQGSGNTIYF.